This entry lists 24 T cell receptor beta chains sequenced from one sample in a study of T cells in localized non-small cell lung cancer. Using immunoSEQ multiplex PCR, the repertoire was profiled, and TCRdb retains in-frame clones only, with some absent. Of 20,000 to 25,000 clones listed, roughly nine tenths are singletons. This sample comprised peripheral blood, obtained before any cancer treatment. The receptors shown here come from a man aged 40-75 years with stage III squamous cell lung carcinoma.

This chain links TRBV28 with TRBJ1-2; D not resolved. CDR1 is MDHEN, CDR2 SYDVKM, per germline. V lost 2 bases, J lost 4 bases, and 5 bases lay in between. CDR3 length: 12 amino acids. The CDR3 protein is CASSLSSYGYTF. CDR3 sequence (DNA): TGTGCCAGCAGTTTAAGTAGCTATGGCTACACCTTC.

The chain recombines TRBV28 with TRBJ2-7, with D hard to call. Germline CDR1 is MDHEN and CDR2 is SYDVKM. The CDR3 has 14 residues. V was shortened by 3 bases and J by 3 bases, with 12 bases between the two germline ends. DNA for the CDR3: TGTGCCAGCAGTTTCCCCGCGGTTAACTACGAGCAGTACTTC. Protein product: CASSFPAVNYEQYF.

The rearrangement uses TRBV15 and TRBJ1-3; D unclear. The V end lost 0 bases, the J end lost 2 bases, and 11 bases lay between the germline ends. Germline-derived CDR1 and CDR2 are LNHNV and YYDKDF (reference sequence). The CDR3 has 16 amino acids. The CDR3 sequence: CATSREGYRTGNTIYF. For the CDR3, the DNA is TGTGCCACCAGCAGAGAAGGTTACAGAACTGGAAACACCATATATTTT.

CDR3 sequence (DNA): TGTGCCAGCAGTTTATCGAGCCCCCGGACAGGGGGTTTGACAGATACGCAGTATTTT. The encoded protein is CASSLSSPRTGGLTDTQYF. This chain uses TRBV27 with TRBJ2-3; 10 nucleotides match TRBD1. With V trimmed by 0 bases and J by 3 bases, 12 bases remained unmatched. Germline CDR1 MNHEY, CDR2 SMNVEV (reference sequence). This CDR3 has 19 residues.

This clone was found once. The genes are TRBV2 and TRBJ2-7; tentatively, D is TRBD1 (6 bases). Trimming removed 5 bases at V and 1 base at J, with 15 bases between. The V gene's germline CDR1 is SNHLY and CDR2 FYNNEI. The CDR3 totals 15 residues. The DNA for the CDR3 is TGTGCCAGCAGTACCTCGCCCGGACAGTCCTACGAGCAGTACTTC. This translates into CASSTSPGQSYEQYF.

This chain joins TRBV6-1 and TRBJ1-1; 8 bases align to TRBD1. Germline CDR1 reads MNHNS; CDR2 reads SASEGT. The CDR3 covers 14 residues. The trim removed 4 bases at V and 1 base at J, leaving 2 bases unmatched. The DNA for the CDR3 is TGTGCCAGCAGTGTGGACAGGGCGAACACTGAAGCTTTCTTT. This gives the protein CASSVDRANTEAFF.

This rearrangement joins TRBV2 to TRBJ1-5; D remains ambiguous. Germline CDR1 SNHLY, CDR2 FYNNEI. The CDR3 contains 13 residues. Trimming took 3 bases from V and 5 from J, leaving 8 bases between them. CDR3 bases: TGTGCCAGCAGTGACTTAGGGTATCAGCCCCAGCATTTT. This gives the protein CASSDLGYQPQHF.

CDR3 sequence reads: CAWSSGTGGYEQYF. CDR3 coding DNA: TGTGCCTGGAGTTCCGGGACAGGGGGCTACGAGCAGTACTTC. The V call is TRBV30, the J call TRBJ2-7; 11 bases agree with TRBD1. V lost 2 bases, J lost 3 bases, and 3 bases stayed unmatched. The CDR3 consists of 14 residues. Germline CDR1 GTSNPN, CDR2 SVGIG (reference sequence).

The V call is TRBV4-1, the J call TRBJ2-1; 13 bases map to TRBD2. The CDR3 sequence is 16 residues long. From germline, CDR1 is MGHRA and CDR2 YSYEKL. V shed 4 bases and J 2 bases; nucleotides not matched to a gene: 2. The CDR3 region is CASSLGLAGTYNEQFF. Written as DNA, the CDR3 is TGCGCCAGCAGCCTGGGACTAGCGGGAACCTACAATGAGCAGTTCTTC.

This chain uses TRBV4-1 with TRBJ2-5; D gene unclear. Trimming took off 4 bases at V and 4 bases at J, with 10 bases between the two ends. Germline-derived CDR1 and CDR2 are MGHRA and YSYEKL. There are 13 residues in the CDR3. CDR3 DNA sequence: TGCGCCAGCAGCCGACTTCCCAGAGAGACCCAGTACTTC. Translation: CASSRLPRETQYF.

The genes are TRBV4-3 and TRBJ2-3, with 8 bases fitting TRBD1. The V and J ends lost 0 bases and 2 bases, in that order; junction bases with no gene match: 10. Germline assignment: CDR1 LGHNA and CDR2 YSLEER. The CDR3 extends over 18 amino acids. The CDR3 is CASSQDPQGAGSTDTQYF. The CDR3 nucleotides read TGCGCCAGCAGCCAAGATCCCCAGGGGGCCGGATCCACAGATACGCAGTATTTT.

The chain uses TRBV7-2 and TRBJ2-5; TRBD2 is a possible D gene (5 bases). The CDR3 loop spans 14 amino acids. Per germline, CDR1 SGHTA and CDR2 FQGNSA. The V end was cut by 11 bases, the J end by 0 bases, with 16 bases between. CDR3 residues: CAEAPGGYQETQYF. The CDR3 DNA reads as TGTGCCGAAGCACCAGGCGGGTACCAAGAGACCCAGTACTTC.

This clone occurred once. The J gene is TRBJ2-3, the V gene TRBV15; 9 nucleotides match TRBD2. Germline CDR1 is LNHNV and CDR2 is YYDKDF (reference sequence). V trimming: 0 bases; J trimming: 1 base; junction bases outside the gene matches: 5. The CDR3 runs to 17 residues. The CDR3 spells CATSRDRGLARTDTQYF. The CDR3 region has the DNA TGTGCCACCAGCAGAGATAGGGGACTAGCTCGCACAGATACGCAGTATTTT.

J is TRBJ2-6 and V is TRBV7-8; D not resolved. The germline V gene has CDR1 SGHVS and CDR2 FQNEAQ. The CDR3 is 13 amino acids. Trimming removed 3 bases at V and 7 bases at J, with 7 bases between. The DNA for the CDR3 is TGTGCCAGCAGCTTGGTCGGAGCCAACGTCCTGACTTTC. Its protein product is CASSLVGANVLTF.

This sequence joins TRBV5-1 and TRBJ2-1, with a tentative D call TRBD1 (6 bases). V shed 1 base and J shed 6 bases, with 8 bases lying between them. The CDR3 consists of 13 residues. Germline CDR1 SGHRS, CDR2 YFSETQ. CDR3 sequence: CASSLPGVNEQFF. Here the CDR3 DNA reads TGCGCCAGCAGCTTGCCAGGGGTCAATGAGCAGTTCTTC. Looking up the rest from reference TRBV5-1 and TRBJ2-1 gives the full variable domain: KAGVTQTPRYLIKTRGQQVTLSCSPISGHRSVSWYQQTPGQGLQFLFEYFSETQRNKGNFPGRFSGRQFSNSRSEMNVSTLELGDSALYLCASSLPGVNEQFFGPGTRLTVL.

This rearrangement joins TRBV10-3 to TRBJ1-2; the D is unclear. Deletions cut 2 bases from V and 8 bases from J, with 9 bases between. The CDR3 runs to 12 residues. Germline values: CDR1 ENHRY, CDR2 SYGVKD. The CDR3 sequence: CAISEGTGGYTF. The CDR3 DNA reads as TGTGCCATCAGTGAGGGCACGGGAGGCTACACCTTC.

The chain recombines TRBV18 with TRBJ1-1; no definite D call. V was pared by 5 bases and J by 1 base, with 8 bases between. This CDR3 spans 13 amino acids. Germline values: CDR1 KGHSH, CDR2 LQKENI. Written as DNA, the CDR3 is TGTGCCAGCTCATACATCGAGAACACTGAAGCTTTCTTT. It yields the protein CASSYIENTEAFF.

The chain employs TRBV10-3 and TRBJ2-7; 9 nucleotides match TRBD1. CDR3 length: 15 residues. Germline V gives CDR1 ENHRY, CDR2 SYGVKD. V was pared by 6 bases and J by 5 bases, with 11 bases of the junction left unmatched. The chain's CDR3 is CAIRKPGQGLHEQYF. CDR3 nucleotide sequence: TGTGCCATCAGAAAACCGGGACAGGGCTTGCACGAGCAGTACTTC.

The V and J genes are TRBV18 and TRBJ2-1, with D perhaps matching TRBD2 (5 bases). From germline, CDR1 is KGHSH and CDR2 LQKENI. The length of the CDR3 is 14 residues. Trimming removed 3 bases at V and 3 bases at J, with 9 bases between. The CDR3, as DNA: TGTGCCAGCTCACCGAACGGGGTCTACAATGAGCAGTTCTTC. Translated: CASSPNGVYNEQFF. The full variable domain, its missing parts supplied by reference TRBV18 and TRBJ2-1, is NAGVMQNPRHLVRRRGQEARLRCSPMKGHSHVYWYRQLPEEGLKFMVYLQKENIIDESGMPKERFSAEFPKEGPSILRIQQVVRGDSAAYFCASSPNGVYNEQFFGPGTRLTVL.

The rearrangement links TRBV7-2 to TRBJ2-6; D remains ambiguous. V dropped 5 bases and J dropped 0 bases, with 8 bases sitting between them. The V gene's germline CDR1 is SGHTA and CDR2 FQGNSA. The CDR3 covers 15 residues. This CDR3 is CASSPALSGANVLTF. Here the CDR3 DNA reads TGTGCCAGCAGCCCGGCCCTCTCTGGGGCCAACGTCCTGACTTTC. Using reference TRBV7-2 and TRBJ2-6 for the parts outside the CDR3, the full variable domain is GAGVSQSPSNKVTEKGKDVELRCDPISGHTALYWYRQSLGQGLEFLIYFQGNSAPDKSGLPSDRFSAERTGGSVSTLTIQRTQQEDSAVYLCASSPALSGANVLTFGAGSRLTVL.

As DNA, the CDR3 is TGTGCCAGCAGCTTAGCCGGGGGGATGGGAACTGAAGCTTTCTTT. Translating it yields CASSLAGGMGTEAFF. The chain has TRBV7-6 and TRBJ1-1; perhaps TRBD1 as D (5 bases). Germline V CDR1 and CDR2: SGHVS, FNYEAQ. This CDR3 region has 15 residues. The ends were cut back, 0 bases at V and 5 bases at J, with 13 bases in the middle.

This clone has a single count. This sample also contains other DNA sequences that code for the same CDR3. The chain combines TRBV28 with TRBJ2-6; D not certain. V was cut by 3 bases and J by 4 bases, with 4 bases left in between. Germline V CDR1 and CDR2: MDHEN, SYDVKM. The CDR3 spans 13 residues. CDR3 residues: CASSLAGANVLTF. The DNA for the CDR3 is TGTGCCAGCAGTTTGGCGGGGGCCAACGTCCTGACTTTC.

The V call is TRBV6-7, the J call TRBJ2-2; 9 bases are a match to TRBD2. TRBV6-7 is designated an ORF whose function remains uncertain. This CDR3 contains 17 residues. The ends lost 5 bases at V and 4 bases at J; junction bases unmatched: 11. CDR3 coding DNA: TGTGCCAGCAGTCCCCCTCCGAGCGGGAGGCCCACCGGGGAGCTGTTTTTT. This encodes CASSPPPSGRPTGELFF.

The chain combines TRBV9 with TRBJ2-1; a possible D gene is TRBD1 (6 bases). V dropped 4 bases and J dropped 5 bases, with 16 bases sitting between them. Germline assignment: CDR1 SGDLS and CDR2 YYNGEE. CDR3 length: 15 residues. CDR3 in amino acids: CASSPQGTFNNEQFF. CDR3 DNA sequence: TGTGCCAGCAGCCCACAGGGCACGTTCAACAATGAGCAGTTCTTC. Drawing the rest from reference TRBV9 and TRBJ2-1, the complete variable domain is DSGVTQTPKHLITATGQRVTLRCSPRSGDLSVYWYQQSLDQGLQFLIQYYNGEERAKGNILERFSAQQFPDLHSELNLSSLELGDSALYFCASSPQGTFNNEQFFGPGTRLTVL.